What follows describes a single T cell receptor (beta chain). The data derive from a study of blood T cell repertoires in COVID-19. CDR1 is SGHNT and CDR2 is YYREEE in the germline V gene (reference sequence). The V and J ends lost 4 bases and 2 bases respectively, with 19 bases between them. This CDR3 comprises 16 residues. The protocol was immunoSEQ multiplex PCR, while the TCRdb copy is restricted to in-frame clones and leaves out a portion. This sample has 55,000 to 90,000 clones, with 88% found just once. Sequenced: peripheral blood. The TCR sequence derives from a human donor in a cohort sampled during active COVID-19. The chain recombines TRBV5-4 with TRBJ2-7; TRBD2 is a possible D gene (6 bases). CDR3: CASSAAGGLRTYEQYF. DNA of the CDR3: TGTGCCAGCAGCGCCGCCGGGGGTCTCCGTACCTACGAGCAGTACTTC. Variable domain in full (rest from reference TRBV5-4 and TRBJ2-7): ETGVTQSPTHLIKTRGQQVTLRCSSQSGHNTVSWYQQALGQGPQFIFQYYREEENGRGNFPPRFSGLQFPNYSSELNVNALELDDSALYLCASSAAGGLRTYEQYFGPGTRLTVT.